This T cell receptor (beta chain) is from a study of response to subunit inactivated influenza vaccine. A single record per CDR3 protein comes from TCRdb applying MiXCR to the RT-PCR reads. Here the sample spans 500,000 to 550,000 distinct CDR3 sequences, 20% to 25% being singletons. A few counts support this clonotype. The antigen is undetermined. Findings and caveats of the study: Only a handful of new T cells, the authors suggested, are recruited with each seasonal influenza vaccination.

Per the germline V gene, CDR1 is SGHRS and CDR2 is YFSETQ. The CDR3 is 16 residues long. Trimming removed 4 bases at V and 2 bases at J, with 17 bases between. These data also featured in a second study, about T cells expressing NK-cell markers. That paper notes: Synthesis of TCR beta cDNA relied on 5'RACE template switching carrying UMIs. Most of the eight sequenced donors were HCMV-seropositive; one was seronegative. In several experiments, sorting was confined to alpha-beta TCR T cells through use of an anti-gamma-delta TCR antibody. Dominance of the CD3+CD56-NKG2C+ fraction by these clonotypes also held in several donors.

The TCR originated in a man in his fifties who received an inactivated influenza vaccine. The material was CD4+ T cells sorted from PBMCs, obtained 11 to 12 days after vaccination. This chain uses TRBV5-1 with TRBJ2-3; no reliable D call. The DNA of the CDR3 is TGCGCCAGCAGCCCAGGCGACGCTTACTCCACAGATACGCAGTATTTT. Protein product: CASSPGDAYSTDTQYF.